One and the same sample provided the 10 T cell receptor beta chains below, sequenced in a study of blood T cell repertoires in COVID-19. Measured with immunoSEQ multiplex PCR; TCRdb has only the in-frame clones, and not every one. The sample includes fewer than 350,000 clones, roughly nine tenths of them seen just once. Sequences were obtained from peripheral blood. These receptor sequences come from a woman aged 25 to 39 with COVID-19, enrolled during active disease.

V and J are TRBV10-3 and TRBJ2-5; perhaps TRBD2 as D (5 bases). Germline V gene lookup returns CDR1 ENHRY and CDR2 SYGVKD. CDR3 length: 13 amino acids. Trimming removed 7 bases at V and 1 base at J, with 10 bases between. CDR3 nucleotide sequence: TGTGCCATCACGGGATCGATCCAAGAGACCCAGTACTTC. Translation gives CAITGSIQETQYF.

The chain uses TRBV11-2 and TRBJ2-1; D is ambiguous. CDR3 length: 16 amino acids. The germline V and J ends were trimmed by 5 bases and 2 bases, with 16 bases remaining between them. The germline V gene has CDR1 SGHAT and CDR2 FQNNGV. CDR3 sequence: CASSHSLALAYNEQFF. The CDR3 coding sequence is TGTGCCAGCAGCCATTCGCTGGCCTTGGCCTACAATGAGCAGTTCTTC.

This chain joins TRBV19 and TRBJ1-1; D not certain. The CDR3 is 18 residues long. CDR1 is LNHDA and CDR2 is SQIVND in the germline V gene (reference sequence). V lost 6 bases to trimming and J lost 3 bases, with 26 bases between them. DNA for the CDR3: TGTGCCAGTAGCCAGTCACCTAAAACTACGGCACCCGACACTGAAGCTTTCTTT. Its translation is CASSQSPKTTAPDTEAFF.

This chain uses TRBV24-1 with TRBJ1-1; TRBD1 might be the D (6 bases). Germline values: CDR1 KGHDR, CDR2 SFDVKD. The CDR3 totals 14 residues. Trimming stripped 4 bases from V and 6 bases from J, with 14 bases between. CDR3 sequence: CATSDAGAVSEAFF. For the CDR3, the DNA is TGTGCCACCAGTGACGCAGGGGCGGTTTCTGAAGCTTTCTTT.

The chain employs TRBV5-1 and TRBJ2-2; the D gene is possibly TRBD1 (6 bases). Looked up from germline, CDR1 is SGHRS and CDR2 is YFSETQ. The V end lost 7 bases, the J end lost 4 bases, and 17 bases lay between the germline ends. CDR3 size: 15 residues. The CDR3: CASLAEGVSTGELFF. CDR3 nucleotides: TGCGCCAGCCTTGCTGAGGGGGTGAGCACCGGGGAGCTGTTTTTT.

The V gene is TRBV19, the J gene TRBJ2-1; tentative D call: TRBD2 (6 bases). This CDR3 has 13 residues. CDR1 is LNHDA, CDR2 SQIVND, per germline (reference sequence). Trimming removed 4 bases at V and 6 bases at J, with 10 bases between. The CDR3 protein is CASSRDLSNEQFF. Here the CDR3 DNA reads TGTGCCAGTAGTAGGGACTTATCCAATGAGCAGTTCTTC.

The DNA of the CDR3 is TGTGCCAGCAGCCCCGGGACTAACTCCTACAATGAGCAGTTCTTC. Protein: CASSPGTNSYNEQFF. The rearrangement links TRBV5-5 to TRBJ2-1, with 7 bases fitting TRBD2. This CDR3 is 15 amino acids long. V lost 4 bases to trimming and J lost 0 bases; unmatched junction nucleotides: 4. Germline CDR1 reads SGHKS; CDR2 reads YYEKEE (reference sequence).

This chain joins TRBV6-2 or TRBV6-3 and TRBJ2-1; TRBD2 agrees at 9 bases. V gave up 6 bases and J gave up 6 bases; unmatched junction bases: 15. This CDR3 region has 17 residues. CDR1 is MNHEY, CDR2 SVGEGT, per germline. The CDR3 DNA reads TGTGCCAGCAGCGTGGACTTCCTAGCGGGGATTGGCAATGAGCAGTTCTTC. It encodes CASSVDFLAGIGNEQFF.

With respect to this clone: Germline and junction disagree at one end, which may indicate a read error. The rearrangement uses TRBV4-1 and TRBJ1-2; D is perhaps TRBD1 (6 bases). The CDR3 consists of 12 residues. Germline assignment: CDR1 MGHRA and CDR2 YSYEKL. The CDR3 is CASSQDRLGHSF. The CDR3 DNA reads as TGCGCCAGCAGCCAAGATCGGCTGGGACACTCATTC.

The chain recombines TRBV11-3 with TRBJ2-2; TRBD2 matches 7 bases. The germline CDR1 and CDR2 sequences are SGHNT and YENEEA. Trimming took 4 bases from V and 0 from J; bases not matched to a gene: 5. The CDR3 has 16 amino acids. CDR3 nucleotide sequence: TGTGCCAGCAGCTCCCGGGGAGGGTCGAACACCGGGGAGCTGTTTTTT. Amino acids: CASSSRGGSNTGELFF.